This TCR beta chain was identified during a study of CD4 T cells in relation to SARS-CoV-2 and coronaviruses. Looking at the study overall: The restricting HLA molecule for shared crossreactive spike epitopes was mapped. Study-wide points: SARS-CoV-2-driven expansion was significantly weaker in crossreactive than monoreactive clones.

Deep TCR-beta sequencing used DNA from uncultured naive and memory CD4+ T cells. Data came from immunoSEQ multiplex PCR; TCRdb stores just in-frame clones and leaves some out. The sample has about 65,000 clones, about 90% seen once; the top ten hold about 1.6%. A word on this clone: The antigen is unknown.

Before the COVID-19 pandemic, during about 2011-2019, CD4+ T cells were taken from unexposed donors. Naive and memory CD4+ T cells came from enriched cryopreserved PBMCs. In germline, CDR1 is MDHEN, CDR2 SYDVKM. Trimming took off 3 bases at V and 8 bases at J, with 20 bases between the two ends. CDR3 size: 17 residues. The receptor comes from a human donor in good health. J is TRBJ1-6 and V is TRBV28; weak D call: TRBD1 (6 bases). The sample comprised memory CD4+ T cells from PBMCs. This CDR3 is CASSFPAATGPDSPLHF. CDR3 sequence (DNA): TGTGCCAGCAGTTTCCCGGCTGCGACAGGCCCAGATTCACCCCTCCACTTT.